This T cell receptor beta chain was obtained from a study of cytomegalovirus exposure and HLA in healthy donors. General study results and limits: A later analysis by the authors found several of the most significant clusters apparently linked to common viral pathogens. Cytomegalovirus status was reportedly diagnosed by the classifier with high specificity and sensitivity. Investigators reported under 200 TCR beta chains as tied to cytomegalovirus.

This clone was seen a few times. No antigen is known for it. PCR primers comprised 60 Vbeta and 13 Jbeta primers. Sequencing used immunoSEQ multiplex PCR; TCRdb keeps in-frame clones, though not all of them. Of approximately 140,000 clones in the sample, 76% were seen once. The sequenced material came from PBMCs. The clonotype was recovered from a man aged 35 to 55 in good health and CMV-seronegative.

The DNA of the CDR3 is TGTGCCATCAGCCAGGGATCCTATAATTCACCCCTCCACTTT. Translation gives CAISQGSYNSPLHF. This chain uses TRBV10-3 with TRBJ1-6; D possibly corresponds to TRBD1 (5 bases). Germline-derived CDR1 and CDR2 are ENHRY and SYGVKD. V lost 6 bases and J 1 base, leaving 7 bases between the germline ends. This CDR3 has 14 amino acids.